This TCR beta chain was documented in a study of blood T cells in healthy people across ages. Points from the study as a whole: Possibly, changes in expanded clonotypes were confounded because donor CMV status was unknown. With age, beta diversity per million T cells declined roughly linearly, significantly by approximately 41. Relative to aged donors, long-lived donors carried more naive CD4+ cells and displayed higher diversity.

Germline-derived CDR1 and CDR2 are DFQATT and SNEGSKA (reference sequence). The CDR3 is made up of 14 amino acids. In the case of this clonotype: Its target is not known.

Donors gave roughly 9.1 milliliters of peripheral blood apiece. It was with a sample-barcoded 5' primer and a J-beta primer mix that a second PCR of roughly 6 to 12 cycles was run. MiXCR was run by TCRdb on the 5' RACE reads, yielding one entry per CDR3 protein. The table shows around 1,500,000 distinct CDR3 sequences, with roughly 40% occurring only once. This chain uses TRBV20-1 with TRBJ2-7; D might be TRBD1 (6 bases). The J call may be wrong; the DNA end is better matched by TRBJ2-5. The material sequenced was blood. This receptor was obtained from a young woman in good health. The CDR3 DNA follows: TGCAGTGCTAGACCCCTGGGGGCCGTTGAGACCCAGTACTTC. Protein: CSARPLGAVETQYF.